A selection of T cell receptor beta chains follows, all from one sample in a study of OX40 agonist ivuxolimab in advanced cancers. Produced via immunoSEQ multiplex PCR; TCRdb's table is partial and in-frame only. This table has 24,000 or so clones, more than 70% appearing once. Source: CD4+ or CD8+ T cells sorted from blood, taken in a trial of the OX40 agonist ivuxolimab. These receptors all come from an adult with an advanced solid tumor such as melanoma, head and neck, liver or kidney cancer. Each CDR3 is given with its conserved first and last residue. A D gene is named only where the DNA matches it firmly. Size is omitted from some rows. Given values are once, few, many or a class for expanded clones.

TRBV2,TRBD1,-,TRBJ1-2,TGTGCCAGCAGCCCCGACAGGGGCTACCAGAACTATGGCTACACCTTC,CASSPDRGYQNYGYTF
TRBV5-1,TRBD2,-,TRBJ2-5,TGCGCCAGCAGCTTAGCGGGAGGCGGAGAGACCCAGTACTTC,CASSLAGGGETQYF
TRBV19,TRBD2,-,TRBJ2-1,TGTGCCAGTAGCAGGACTAGCGGGTACAATGAGCAGTTCTTC,CASSRTSGYNEQFF
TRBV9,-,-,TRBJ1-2,TGTGCCAGCAGCCCCGCGGGGGGACTCTCCTATGGAGGCTACACCTTC,CASSPAGGLSYGGYTF
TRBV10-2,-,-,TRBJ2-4,TGCGCCAGCAGTGAAAGGGAGAAGGGCATTCAGTACTTC,CASSEREKGIQYF
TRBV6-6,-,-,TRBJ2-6,TGTGCCAGCAGCCCCCCCGGGGCCAACGTCCTGACTTTC,CASSPPGANVLTF
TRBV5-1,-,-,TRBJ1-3,TGCGCCAGCAGCTTGGAGTTGGGATCAGGAAACACCATATATTTT,CASSLELGSGNTIYF
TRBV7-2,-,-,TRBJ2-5,TGTGCCAGCAGCCCGGGGCAGGGTGGAGAGACCCAGTACTTC,CASSPGQGGETQYF
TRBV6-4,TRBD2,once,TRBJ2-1,TGTGCCAGCAGTGAAGGCGGGACTAGCGGGTCATCCTACAATGAGCAGTTCTTC,CASSEGGTSGSSYNEQFF
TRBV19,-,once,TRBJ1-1,TGTGCCAGCCGAACATCATACACGAGGGACACTGAAGCTTTCTTT,CASRTSYTRDTEAFF
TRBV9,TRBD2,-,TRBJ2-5,TGTGCCAGCAGCGTAGGATCGCGGGCGGGGGAAGAGACCCAGTACTTC,CASSVGSRAGEETQYF
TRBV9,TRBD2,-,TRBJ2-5,TGTGCCAGCAGCGTAGGGGGGTCTGCGGGAGCCCAAGAGACCCAGTACTTC,CASSVGGSAGAQETQYF
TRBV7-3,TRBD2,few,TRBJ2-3,TGTGCCAGCAGCCGTAGCGGGGTGAACACAGATACGCAGTATTTT,CASSRSGVNTDTQYF
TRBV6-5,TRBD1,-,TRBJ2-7,TGTGCCAGCAGTTACGGCCAGGGGGTATACGAGCAGTACTTC,CASSYGQGVYEQYF
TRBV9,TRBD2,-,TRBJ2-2,TGTGCCAGCACCGCGGGGGGCTCATTGAACACCGGGGAGCTGTTTTTT,CASTAGGSLNTGELFF
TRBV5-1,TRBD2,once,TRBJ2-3,TGCGCCAGCAGCTCCCCTAGCGGGGGCACAGATACGCAGTATTTT,CASSSPSGGTDTQYF
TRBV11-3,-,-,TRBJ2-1,TGTGCCAGCAGCTTAGCGTGGCAGACTGACAATGAGCAGTTCTTC,CASSLAWQTDNEQFF
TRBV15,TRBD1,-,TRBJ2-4,TGTGCCACCAGCAGCTGGGGACAGGGAAACATTCAGTACTTC,CATSSWGQGNIQYF
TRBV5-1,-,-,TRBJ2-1,TGCGCCAGCAGCATGCAGGGGGAGGGCAATGAGCAGTTCTTC,CASSMQGEGNEQFF
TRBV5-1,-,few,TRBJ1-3,TGCGCCAGCAGCTTGATGCAGATGAGCTCTGGAAACACCATATATTTT,CASSLMQMSSGNTIYF
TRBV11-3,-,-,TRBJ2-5,TGTGCCAGCAGCTTAGGGTGGCGGCAGGGAGGCGAGACCCAGTACTTC,CASSLGWRQGGETQYF
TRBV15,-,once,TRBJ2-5,TGTGCCACCAGCAGAGGACAACAACAAGAGACCCAGTACTTC,CATSRGQQQETQYF
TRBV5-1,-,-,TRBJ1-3,TGCGCCAGCTGGGACTCTAGCTCTGGAAACACCATATATTTT,CASWDSSSGNTIYF
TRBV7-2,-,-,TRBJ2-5,TGTGCCAGCAGCTTAGTGACGCGGGGCGGAGAGACCCAGTACTTC,CASSLVTRGGETQYF
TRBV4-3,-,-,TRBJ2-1,TGCGCCAGCAGCCAAGATTGGCTGGGCGAGCAGTTCTTC,CASSQDWLGEQFF
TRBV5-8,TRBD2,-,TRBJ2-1,TGTGCCAGCAGCTCTCCGGGCGCGGGAGGACACAATGAGCAGTTCTTC,CASSSPGAGGHNEQFF
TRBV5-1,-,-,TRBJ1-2,TGCGCCAGCAGCTTGCGAACAGGGAGGTATGGCTACACCTTC,CASSLRTGRYGYTF
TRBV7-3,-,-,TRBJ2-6,TGTGCCAGCAGCTCAGCCCACTCTGGGGCCAACGTCCTGACTTTC,CASSSAHSGANVLTF
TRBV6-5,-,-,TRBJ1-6,TGTGCCAGCAGGGGGGGGACTTCGTCTTCACCCCTCCACTTT,CASRGGTSSSPLHF
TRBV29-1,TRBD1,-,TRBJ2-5,TGCAGCGTTGGACGGACAGGGGAGAAAGAGACCCAGTACTTC,CSVGRTGEKETQYF
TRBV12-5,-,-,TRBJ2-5,TGTGCTAGTGGTTTGGGACAGAAAAGGGAGACCCAGTACTTC,CASGLGQKRETQYF
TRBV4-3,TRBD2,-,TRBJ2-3,TGCGCCAGCAGCCAAGATAAGGCGGGAGGGCTGTTAGATACGCAGTATTTT,CASSQDKAGGLLDTQYF
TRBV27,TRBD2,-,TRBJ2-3,TGTGCCAGCAGTTTAACTAGCGGGGGGGTGGATACGCAGTATTTT,CASSLTSGGVDTQYF
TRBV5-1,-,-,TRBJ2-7,TGCGCCAGCAGCTTGGCCCAGGTGGGGGGCAGCATCTCCTACGAGCAGTACTTC,CASSLAQVGGSISYEQYF
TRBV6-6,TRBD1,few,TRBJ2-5,TGTGCCAGCAGTTACAGGGACAGAAAAGAGACCCAGTACTTC,CASSYRDRKETQYF
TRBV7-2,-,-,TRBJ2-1,TGTGCCAGCAGCTTAGGGGGGCGCGTTAGGGGCGATGAGCAGTTCTTC,CASSLGGRVRGDEQFF
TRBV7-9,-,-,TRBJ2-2,TGTGCCAGCAGCCGGGGGTGGGGCCCTGAGAACACCGGGGAGCTGTTTTTT,CASSRGWGPENTGELFF
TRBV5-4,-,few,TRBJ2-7,TGTGCCAGCAGCCCGGACGGCACCTACGAGCAGTACTTC,CASSPDGTYEQYF
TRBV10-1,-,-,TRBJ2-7,TGCGCCAGCATCGGTCGCGGCCCCAACTCCTACGAGCAGTACTTC,CASIGRGPNSYEQYF
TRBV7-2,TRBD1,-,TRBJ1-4,TGTGCCAGCAGCTTAGCGCTCGGGACAGCTGCAACTAATGAAAAACTGTTTTTT,CASSLALGTAATNEKLFF
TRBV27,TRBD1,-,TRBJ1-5,TGTGCCAGCAGTTTATCGGGGATCGGACAGGGGGGGGGCAATCAGCCCCAGCATTTT,CASSLSGIGQGGGNQPQHF
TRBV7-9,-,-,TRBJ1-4,TGTGCCAGCAGCTTTGATAGCGGGGTAAGGCCGTTTTTT,CASSFDSGVRPFF
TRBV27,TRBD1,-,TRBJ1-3,TGTGCCAGCAGACAGACAGGGGCTGGAAACACCATATATTTT,CASRQTGAGNTIYF
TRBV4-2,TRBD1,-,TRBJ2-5,TGTGCCAGCAGCCCAGGGGGCGCGGAGACCCAGTACTTC,CASSPGGAETQYF
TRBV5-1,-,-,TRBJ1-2,TGCGCCAGCAGCCCGGGATTTCGGGGCCTAGGCTACACCTTC,CASSPGFRGLGYTF
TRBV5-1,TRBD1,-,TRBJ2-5,TGCGCCAGCAGCTCGGGGACAGTCCAAGAGACCCAGTACTTC,CASSSGTVQETQYF
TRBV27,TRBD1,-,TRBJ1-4,TGTGCCAGCAGCTCCCTCAGGGGGGAGCGAGATGAAAAACTGTTTTTT,CASSSLRGERDEKLFF
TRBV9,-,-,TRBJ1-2,TGTGCCAGCAGCGTAGGGGAGGGAGCTAACTATGGCTACACCTTC,CASSVGEGANYGYTF
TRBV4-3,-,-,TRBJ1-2,TGCGCCAGCAGCCAAGACTTCACTGGCAGGTACTATGGCTACACCTTC,CASSQDFTGRYYGYTF
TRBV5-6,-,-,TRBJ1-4,TGTGCCAGCAGCTTGGCCGGGACGGCAACTAATGAAAAACTGTTTTTT,CASSLAGTATNEKLFF
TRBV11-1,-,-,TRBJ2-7,TGTGCCAGCAGCTTAGCGATTGGTGGTGGGGCCTACGAGCAGTACTTC,CASSLAIGGGAYEQYF